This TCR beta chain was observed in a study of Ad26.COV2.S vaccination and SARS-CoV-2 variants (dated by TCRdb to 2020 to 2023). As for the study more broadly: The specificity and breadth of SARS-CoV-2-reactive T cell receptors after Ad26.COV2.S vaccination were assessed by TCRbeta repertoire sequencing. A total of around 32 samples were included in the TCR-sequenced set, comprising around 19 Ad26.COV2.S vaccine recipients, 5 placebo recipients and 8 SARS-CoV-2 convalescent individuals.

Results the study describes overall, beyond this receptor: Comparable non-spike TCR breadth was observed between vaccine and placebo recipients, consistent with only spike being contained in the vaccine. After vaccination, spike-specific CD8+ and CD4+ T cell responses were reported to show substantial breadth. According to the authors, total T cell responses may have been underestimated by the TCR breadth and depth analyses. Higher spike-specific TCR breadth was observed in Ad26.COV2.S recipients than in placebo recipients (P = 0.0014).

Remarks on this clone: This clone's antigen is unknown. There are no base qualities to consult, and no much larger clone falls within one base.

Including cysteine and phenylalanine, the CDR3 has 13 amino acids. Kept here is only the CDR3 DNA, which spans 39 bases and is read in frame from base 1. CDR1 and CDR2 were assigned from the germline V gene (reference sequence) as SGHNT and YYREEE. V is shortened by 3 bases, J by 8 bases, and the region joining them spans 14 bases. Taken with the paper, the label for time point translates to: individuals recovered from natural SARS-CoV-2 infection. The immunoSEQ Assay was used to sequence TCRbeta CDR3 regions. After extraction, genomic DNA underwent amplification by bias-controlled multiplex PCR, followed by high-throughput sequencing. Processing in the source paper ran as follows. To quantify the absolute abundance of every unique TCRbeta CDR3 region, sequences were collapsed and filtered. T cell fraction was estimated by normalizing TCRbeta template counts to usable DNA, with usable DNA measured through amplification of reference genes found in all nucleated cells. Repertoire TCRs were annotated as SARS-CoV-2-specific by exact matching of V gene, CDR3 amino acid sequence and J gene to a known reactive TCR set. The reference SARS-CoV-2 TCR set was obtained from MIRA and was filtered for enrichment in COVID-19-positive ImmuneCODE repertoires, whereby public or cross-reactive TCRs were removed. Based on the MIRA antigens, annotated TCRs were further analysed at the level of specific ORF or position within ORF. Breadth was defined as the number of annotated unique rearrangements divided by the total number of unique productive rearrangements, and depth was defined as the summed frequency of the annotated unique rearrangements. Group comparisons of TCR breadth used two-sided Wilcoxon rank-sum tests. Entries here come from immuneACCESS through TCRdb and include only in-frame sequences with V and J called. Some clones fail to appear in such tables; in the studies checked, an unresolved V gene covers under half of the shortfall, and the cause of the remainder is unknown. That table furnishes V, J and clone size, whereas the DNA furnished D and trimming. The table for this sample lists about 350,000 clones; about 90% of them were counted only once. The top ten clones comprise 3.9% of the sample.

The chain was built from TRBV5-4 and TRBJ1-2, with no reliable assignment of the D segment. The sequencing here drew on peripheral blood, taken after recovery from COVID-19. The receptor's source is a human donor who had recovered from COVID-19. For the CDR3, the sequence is CASSSPDVRGYTF. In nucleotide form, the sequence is TGTGCCAGCAGCTCCCCGGATGTAAGGGGCTACACCTTC. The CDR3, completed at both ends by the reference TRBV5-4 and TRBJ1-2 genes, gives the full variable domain ETGVTQSPTHLIKTRGQQVTLRCSSQSGHNTVSWYQQALGQGPQFIFQYYREEENGRGNFPPRFSGLQFPNYSSELNVNALELDDSALYLCASSSPDVRGYTFGSGTRLTVV.